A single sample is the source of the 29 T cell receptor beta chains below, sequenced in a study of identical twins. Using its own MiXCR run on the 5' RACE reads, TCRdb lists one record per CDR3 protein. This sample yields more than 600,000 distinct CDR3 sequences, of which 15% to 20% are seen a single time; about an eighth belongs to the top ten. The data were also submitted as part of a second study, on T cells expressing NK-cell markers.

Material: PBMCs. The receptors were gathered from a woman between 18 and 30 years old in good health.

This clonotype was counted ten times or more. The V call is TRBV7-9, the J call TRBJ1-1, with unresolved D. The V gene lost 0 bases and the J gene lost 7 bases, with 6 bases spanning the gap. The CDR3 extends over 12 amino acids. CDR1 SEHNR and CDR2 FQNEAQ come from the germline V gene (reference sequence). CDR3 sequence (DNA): TGTGCCAGCAGCTTAGCCGGGGATGAAGCTTTCTTT. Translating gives CASSLAGDEAFF.

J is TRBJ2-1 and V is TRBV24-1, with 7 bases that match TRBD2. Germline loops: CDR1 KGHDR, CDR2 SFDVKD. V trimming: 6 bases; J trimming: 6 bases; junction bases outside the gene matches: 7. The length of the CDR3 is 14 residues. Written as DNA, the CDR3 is TGTGCCACCAGTACCCTTGGCGGGGGCAATGAGCAGTTCTTC. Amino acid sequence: CATSTLGGGNEQFF.

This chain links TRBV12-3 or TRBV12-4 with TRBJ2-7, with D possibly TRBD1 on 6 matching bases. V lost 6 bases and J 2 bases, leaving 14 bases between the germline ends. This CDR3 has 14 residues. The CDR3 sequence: CASSSQGPAYEQYF. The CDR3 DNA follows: TGTGCCAGCAGCTCCCAGGGGCCCGCCTACGAGCAGTACTTC.

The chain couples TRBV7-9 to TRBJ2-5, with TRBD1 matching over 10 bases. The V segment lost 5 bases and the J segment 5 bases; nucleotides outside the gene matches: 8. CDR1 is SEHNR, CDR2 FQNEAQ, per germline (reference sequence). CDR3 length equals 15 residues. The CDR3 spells CASSLGTGETETQYF. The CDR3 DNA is TGTGCCAGCAGCCTCGGGACAGGGGAGACCGAGACCCAGTACTTC.

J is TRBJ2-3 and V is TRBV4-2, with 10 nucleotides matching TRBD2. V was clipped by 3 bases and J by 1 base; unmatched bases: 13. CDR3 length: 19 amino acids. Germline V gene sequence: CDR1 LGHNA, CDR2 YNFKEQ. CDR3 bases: TGTGCCAGCAGCCAGATCTCGGGGCCAACTAGCGGGGGCACAGATACGCAGTATTTT. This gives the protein CASSQISGPTSGGTDTQYF.

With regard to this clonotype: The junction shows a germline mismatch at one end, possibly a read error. The CDR3 DNA reads as TGTGCCGGCAGCTCCGGACGGAGCTCTGGGGCCAACGTCCTGACTTTC. Translating gives CAGSSGRSSGANVLTF. J is TRBJ2-6 and V is TRBV7-7; unclear D gene. Germline-derived CDR1 and CDR2 are SSHAT and FNYEAQ (reference sequence). This CDR3 spans 16 amino acids.

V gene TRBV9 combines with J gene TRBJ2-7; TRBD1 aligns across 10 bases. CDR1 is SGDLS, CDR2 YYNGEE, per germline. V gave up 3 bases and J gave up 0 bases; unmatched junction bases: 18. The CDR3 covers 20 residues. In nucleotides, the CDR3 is TGTGCCAGCAGCGCGGGAATGACAGGGGGCGCCGATTCTTCCTCCTACGAGCAGTACTTC. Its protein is CASSAGMTGGADSSSYEQYF.

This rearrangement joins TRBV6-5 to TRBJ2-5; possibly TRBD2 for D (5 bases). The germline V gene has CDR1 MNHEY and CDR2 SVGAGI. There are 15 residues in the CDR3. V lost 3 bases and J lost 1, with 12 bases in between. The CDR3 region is CASSYWTGFQETQYF. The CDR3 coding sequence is TGTGCCAGCAGTTATTGGACGGGATTCCAAGAGACCCAGTACTTC.

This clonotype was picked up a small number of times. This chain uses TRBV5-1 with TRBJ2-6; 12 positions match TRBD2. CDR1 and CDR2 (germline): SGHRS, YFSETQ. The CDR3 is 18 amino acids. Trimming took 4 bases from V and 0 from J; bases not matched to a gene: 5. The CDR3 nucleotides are TGCGCCAGCAGCATCCTAGCGGGAGGGATCTCTGGGGCCAACGTCCTGACTTTC. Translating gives CASSILAGGISGANVLTF. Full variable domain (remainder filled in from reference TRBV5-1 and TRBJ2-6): KAGVTQTPRYLIKTRGQQVTLSCSPISGHRSVSWYQQTPGQGLQFLFEYFSETQRNKGNFPGRFSGRQFSNSRSEMNVSTLELGDSALYLCASSILAGGISGANVLTFGAGSRLTVL.

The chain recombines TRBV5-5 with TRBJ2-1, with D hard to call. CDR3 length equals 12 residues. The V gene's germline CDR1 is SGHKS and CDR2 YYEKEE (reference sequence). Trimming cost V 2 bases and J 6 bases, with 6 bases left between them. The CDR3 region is CASSFETNEQFF. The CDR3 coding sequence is TGTGCCAGCAGCTTTGAAACCAATGAGCAGTTCTTC. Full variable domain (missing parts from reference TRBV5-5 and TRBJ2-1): DAGVTQSPTHLIKTRGQQVTLRCSPISGHKSVSWYQQVLGQGPQFIFQYYEKEERGRGNFPDRFSARQFPNYSSELNVNALLLGDSALYLCASSFETNEQFFGPGTRLTVL.

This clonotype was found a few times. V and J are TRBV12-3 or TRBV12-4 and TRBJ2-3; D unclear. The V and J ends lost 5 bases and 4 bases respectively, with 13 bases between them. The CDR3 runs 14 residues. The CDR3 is CASSPRYGADTQYF. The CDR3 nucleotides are TGTGCCAGCAGTCCCCGGTACGGCGCAGATACGCAGTATTTT.

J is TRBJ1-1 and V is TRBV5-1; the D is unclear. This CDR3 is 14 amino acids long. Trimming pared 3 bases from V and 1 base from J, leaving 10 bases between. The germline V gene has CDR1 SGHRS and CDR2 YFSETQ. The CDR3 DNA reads TGCGCCAGCAGCTCTCCAGGATCGAACACTGAAGCTTTCTTT. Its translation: CASSSPGSNTEAFF.

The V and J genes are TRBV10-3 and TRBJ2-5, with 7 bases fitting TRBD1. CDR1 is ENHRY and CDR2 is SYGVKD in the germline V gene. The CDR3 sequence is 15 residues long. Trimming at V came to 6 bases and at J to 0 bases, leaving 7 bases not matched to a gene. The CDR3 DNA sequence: TGTGCCATCAGCCCTGGGGACAGAGACCAAGAGACCCAGTACTTC. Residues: CAISPGDRDQETQYF.

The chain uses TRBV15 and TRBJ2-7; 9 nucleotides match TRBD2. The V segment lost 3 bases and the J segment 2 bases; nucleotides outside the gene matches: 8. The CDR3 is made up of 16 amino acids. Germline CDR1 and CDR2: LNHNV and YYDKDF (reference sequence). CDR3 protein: CATSSARLAVAYEQYF. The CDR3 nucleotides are TGTGCCACCAGCAGCGCTCGACTAGCGGTGGCCTACGAGCAGTACTTC.

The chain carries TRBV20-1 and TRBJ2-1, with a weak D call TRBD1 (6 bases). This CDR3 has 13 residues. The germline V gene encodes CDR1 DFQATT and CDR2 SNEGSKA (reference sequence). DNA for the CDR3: TGCAGCGCATTACAGGGTCGCGGCAATGAGCAGTTCTTC. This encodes CSALQGRGNEQFF.

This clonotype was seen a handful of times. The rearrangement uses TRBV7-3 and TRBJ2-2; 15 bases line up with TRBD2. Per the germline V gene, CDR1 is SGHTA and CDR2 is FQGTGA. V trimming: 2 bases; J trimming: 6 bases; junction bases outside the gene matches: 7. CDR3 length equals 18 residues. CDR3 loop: CASSLLGLAGGRAGELFF. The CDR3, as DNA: TGTGCCAGCAGCTTACTTGGACTAGCGGGGGGGCGCGCCGGGGAGCTGTTTTTT.

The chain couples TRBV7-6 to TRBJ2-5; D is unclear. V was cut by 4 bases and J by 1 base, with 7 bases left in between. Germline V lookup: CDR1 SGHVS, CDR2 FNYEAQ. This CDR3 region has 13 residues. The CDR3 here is CASSSDFQETQYF. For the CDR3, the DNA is TGTGCCAGCAGCTCTGACTTCCAAGAGACCCAGTACTTC.

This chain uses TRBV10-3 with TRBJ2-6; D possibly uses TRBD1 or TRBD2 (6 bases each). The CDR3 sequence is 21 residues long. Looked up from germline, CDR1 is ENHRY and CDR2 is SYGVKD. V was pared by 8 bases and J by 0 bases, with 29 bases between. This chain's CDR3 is CAIRGGPRDSMGASGANVLTF. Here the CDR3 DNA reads TGTGCCATCCGGGGAGGACCCCGTGATTCAATGGGGGCCTCTGGGGCCAACGTCCTGACTTTC.

The CDR3 here is CATSRDELYEQYF. The CDR3 nucleotides are TGTGCCACCAGCAGAGATGAACTCTACGAGCAGTACTTC. The chain is built from TRBV15 and TRBJ2-7; no definite D call. The V gene's germline CDR1 is LNHNV and CDR2 YYDKDF (reference sequence). Trimming took 0 bases from V and 3 from J, leaving 6 bases between them. The CDR3 contains 13 residues.

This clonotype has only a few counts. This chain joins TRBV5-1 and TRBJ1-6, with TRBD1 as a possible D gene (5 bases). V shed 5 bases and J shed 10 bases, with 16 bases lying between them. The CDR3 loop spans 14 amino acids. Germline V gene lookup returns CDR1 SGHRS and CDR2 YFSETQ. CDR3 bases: TGCGCCAGCAGTCCCGACAGCACGGGGTCACCCCTCCACTTT. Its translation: CASSPDSTGSPLHF.

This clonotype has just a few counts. As DNA, the CDR3 is TGTGCCAGCAGCTTAGAGGAGTCTAGCGCACCTGAATACAATGAGCAGTTCTTC. It codes for CASSLEESSAPEYNEQFF. The chain employs TRBV11-2 and TRBJ2-1; possible D gene TRBD2, 6 bases. Germline V CDR1 and CDR2: SGHAT, FQNNGV. V lost 0 bases, J lost 4 bases, and 19 bases lay in between. This CDR3 has 18 amino acids. Filled out from reference TRBV11-2 and TRBJ2-1, the complete variable domain reads EAGVAQSPRYKIIEKRQSVAFWCNPISGHATLYWYQQILGQGPKLLIQFQNNGVVDDSQLPKDRFSAERLKGVDSTLKIQPAKLEDSAVYLCASSLEESSAPEYNEQFFGPGTRLTVL.

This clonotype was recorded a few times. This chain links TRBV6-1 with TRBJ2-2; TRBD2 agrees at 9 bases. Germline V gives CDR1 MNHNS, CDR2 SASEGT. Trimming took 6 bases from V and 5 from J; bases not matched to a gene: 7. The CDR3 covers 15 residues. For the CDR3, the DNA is TGTGCCAGCAGACCGCAGACTAGCGGAACCGGGGAGCTGTTTTTT. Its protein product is CASRPQTSGTGELFF.

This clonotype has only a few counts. The CDR3 sequence: CATSTLTGGYQPQHF. CDR3 DNA sequence: TGTGCCACCAGCACCTTGACAGGGGGCTATCAGCCCCAGCATTTT. The gene calls are TRBV15 and TRBJ1-5, with 10 bases identical to TRBD1. CDR3 length: 15 residues. CDR1 is LNHNV and CDR2 is YYDKDF in the germline V gene (reference sequence). V shed 4 bases, J shed 5 bases, and the junction held 5 bases outside the gene matches.

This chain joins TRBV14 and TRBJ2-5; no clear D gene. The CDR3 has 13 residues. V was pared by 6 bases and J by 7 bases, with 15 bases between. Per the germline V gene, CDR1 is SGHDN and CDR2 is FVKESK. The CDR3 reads CASSLGVSGTQYF. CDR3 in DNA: TGTGCCAGCAGTCTCGGCGTTTCAGGGACCCAGTACTTC.

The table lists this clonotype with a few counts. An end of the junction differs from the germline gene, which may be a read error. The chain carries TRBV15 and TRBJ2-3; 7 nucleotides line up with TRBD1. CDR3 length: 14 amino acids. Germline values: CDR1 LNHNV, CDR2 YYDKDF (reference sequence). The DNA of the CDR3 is TGTGCCACCAGCAGAGTGGCAAGAACAGGGGACCAGGACTTT. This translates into CATSRVARTGDQDF.

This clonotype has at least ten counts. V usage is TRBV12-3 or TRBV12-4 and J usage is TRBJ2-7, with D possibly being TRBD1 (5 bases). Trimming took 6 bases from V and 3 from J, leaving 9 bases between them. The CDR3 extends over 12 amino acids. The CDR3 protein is CASSLDIYEQYF. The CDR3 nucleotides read TGTGCCAGCAGCCTGGACATCTACGAGCAGTACTTC.

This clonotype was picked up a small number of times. The CDR3 loop reads CASSPGRRASEQFF. In nucleotides, the CDR3 is TGTGCCAGCAGCCCGGGACGGAGAGCTTCTGAGCAGTTCTTC. The chain couples TRBV2 to TRBJ2-1; D possibly uses TRBD1 or TRBD2 (5 bases each). The CDR3 covers 14 residues. The V end lost 6 bases, the J end lost 9 bases, and 18 bases lay between the germline ends. CDR1 and CDR2 (germline): SNHLY, FYNNEI.

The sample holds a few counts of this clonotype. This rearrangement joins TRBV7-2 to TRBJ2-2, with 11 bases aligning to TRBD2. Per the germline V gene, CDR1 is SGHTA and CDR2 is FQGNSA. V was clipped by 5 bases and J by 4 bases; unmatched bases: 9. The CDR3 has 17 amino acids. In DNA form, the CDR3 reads TGTGCCAGCAGCGCCGCCCTAGCGGGAGGTTCCACCGGGGAGCTGTTTTTT. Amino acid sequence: CASSAALAGGSTGELFF.

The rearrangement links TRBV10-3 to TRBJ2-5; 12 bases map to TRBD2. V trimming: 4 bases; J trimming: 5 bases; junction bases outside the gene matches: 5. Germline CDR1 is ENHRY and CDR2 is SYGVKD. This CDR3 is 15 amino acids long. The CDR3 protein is CAISVASGREETQYF. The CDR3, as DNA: TGTGCCATCAGTGTGGCTAGCGGGAGGGAGGAGACCCAGTACTTC.